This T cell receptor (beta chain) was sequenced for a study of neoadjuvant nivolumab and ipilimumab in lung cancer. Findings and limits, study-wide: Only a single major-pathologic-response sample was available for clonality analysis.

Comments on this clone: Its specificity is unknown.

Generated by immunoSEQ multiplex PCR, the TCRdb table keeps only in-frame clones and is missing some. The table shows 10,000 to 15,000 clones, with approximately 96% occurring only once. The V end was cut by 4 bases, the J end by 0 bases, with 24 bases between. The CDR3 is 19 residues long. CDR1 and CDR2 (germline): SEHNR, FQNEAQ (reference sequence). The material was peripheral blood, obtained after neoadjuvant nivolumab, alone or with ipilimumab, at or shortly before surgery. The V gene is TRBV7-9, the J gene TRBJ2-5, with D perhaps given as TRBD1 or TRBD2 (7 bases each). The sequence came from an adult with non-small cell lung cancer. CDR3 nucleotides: TGTGCCAGCAGCTCCCCCCCCAGGGAGGGGGCCCCATACCAAGAGACCCAGTACTTC. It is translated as CASSSPPREGAPYQETQYF.